The clone carrying this T cell receptor beta chain came up many times. The antigen is not known. The data derive from a study of identical twins. Study outcomes and limitations: Abundant beta clonotypes from cord blood bore fewer insertions; memory repertoires lacked this pattern.

The CDR3 consists of 14 residues. The V gene lost 4 bases and the J gene lost 2 bases, with 15 bases spanning the gap. Germline V gives CDR1 SQVTM, CDR2 ANQGSEA. Each CDR3 protein gets one entry after TCRdb re-called the 5' RACE reads with MiXCR. The sample records around 650,000 distinct CDR3 sequences, 7% to 7.5% being singletons. This same sample was also taken into another study, of yellow fever vaccine responses in identical twins.

Sequencing was done on a sample of PBMCs. This clonotype was sampled from a woman younger than 30 in good health. J is TRBJ2-7 and V is TRBV29-1; D not resolved. The CDR3 reads CSVAMGVAAYEQYF. The CDR3, as DNA: TGCAGCGTTGCAATGGGTGTGGCGGCCTACGAGCAGTACTTC.